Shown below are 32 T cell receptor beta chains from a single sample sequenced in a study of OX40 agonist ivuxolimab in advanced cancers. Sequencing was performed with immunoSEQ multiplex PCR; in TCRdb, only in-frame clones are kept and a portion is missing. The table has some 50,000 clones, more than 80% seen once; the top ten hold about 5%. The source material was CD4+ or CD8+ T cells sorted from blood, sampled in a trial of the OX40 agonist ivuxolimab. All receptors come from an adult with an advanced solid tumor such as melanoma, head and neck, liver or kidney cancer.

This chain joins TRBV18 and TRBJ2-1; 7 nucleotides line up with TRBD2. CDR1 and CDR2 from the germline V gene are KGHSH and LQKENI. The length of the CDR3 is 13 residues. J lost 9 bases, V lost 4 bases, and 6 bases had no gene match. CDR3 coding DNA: TGTGCCAGCTCACTCCGGGACTACGGTGAGCAGTTCTTC. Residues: CASSLRDYGEQFF.

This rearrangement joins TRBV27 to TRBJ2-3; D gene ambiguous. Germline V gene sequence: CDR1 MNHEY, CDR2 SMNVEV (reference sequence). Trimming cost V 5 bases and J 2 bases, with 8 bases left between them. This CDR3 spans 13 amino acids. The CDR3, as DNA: TGTGCCAGCAGTCCCTGGAACACAGATACGCAGTATTTT. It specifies CASSPWNTDTQYF.

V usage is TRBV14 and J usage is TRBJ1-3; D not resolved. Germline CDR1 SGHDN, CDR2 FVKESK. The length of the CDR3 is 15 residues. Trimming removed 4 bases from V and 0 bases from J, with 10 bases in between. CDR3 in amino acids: CASSRPGNSGNTIYF. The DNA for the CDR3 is TGTGCCAGCAGCCGTCCGGGGAACTCTGGAAACACCATATATTTT.

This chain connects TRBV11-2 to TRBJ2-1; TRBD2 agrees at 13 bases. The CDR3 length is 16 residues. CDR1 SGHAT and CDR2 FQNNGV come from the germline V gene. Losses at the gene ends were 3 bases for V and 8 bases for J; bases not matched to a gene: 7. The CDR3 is CASSFTTSGRFDEQFF. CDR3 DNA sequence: TGTGCCAGCAGCTTTACGACTAGCGGGAGGTTTGATGAGCAGTTCTTC.

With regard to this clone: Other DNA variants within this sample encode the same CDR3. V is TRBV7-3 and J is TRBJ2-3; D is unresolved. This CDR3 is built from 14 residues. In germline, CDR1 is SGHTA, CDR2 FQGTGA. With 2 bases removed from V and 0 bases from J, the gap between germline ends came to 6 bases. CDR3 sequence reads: CASSLGHSTDTQYF. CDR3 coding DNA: TGTGCCAGCAGCTTAGGTCATAGCACAGATACGCAGTATTTT. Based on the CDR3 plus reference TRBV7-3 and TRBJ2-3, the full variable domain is GAGVSQTPSNKVTEKGKYVELRCDPISGHTALYWYRQSLGQGPEFLIYFQGTGAADDSGLPNDRFFAVRPEGSVSTLKIQRTERGDSAVYLCASSLGHSTDTQYFGPGTRLTVL.

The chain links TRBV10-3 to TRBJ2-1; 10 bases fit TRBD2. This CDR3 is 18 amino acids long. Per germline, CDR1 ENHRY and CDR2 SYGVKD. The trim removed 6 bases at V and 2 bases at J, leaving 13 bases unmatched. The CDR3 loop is CAIRGSGRAEGPYNEQFF. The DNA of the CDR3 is TGTGCCATCAGGGGGAGCGGGAGGGCCGAAGGGCCCTACAATGAGCAGTTCTTC.

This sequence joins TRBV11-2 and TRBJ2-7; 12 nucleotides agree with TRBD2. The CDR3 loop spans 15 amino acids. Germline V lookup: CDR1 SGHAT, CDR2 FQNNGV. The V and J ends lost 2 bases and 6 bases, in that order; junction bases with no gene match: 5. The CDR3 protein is CASSLSGLAGLEQYF. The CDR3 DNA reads TGTGCCAGCAGCTTATCGGGACTAGCGGGTCTCGAGCAGTACTTC.

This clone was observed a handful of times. CDR3 region: CASSGSRGGEQYF. The CDR3 DNA follows: TGTGCCAGCAGTGGGTCGCGGGGTGGAGAGCAGTACTTC. The chain uses TRBV6-1 and TRBJ2-7; tentatively, D is TRBD2 (6 bases). The CDR3 has 13 residues. Germline CDR1 and CDR2: MNHNS and SASEGT. V was cut by 4 bases and J by 7 bases, with 14 bases left in between.

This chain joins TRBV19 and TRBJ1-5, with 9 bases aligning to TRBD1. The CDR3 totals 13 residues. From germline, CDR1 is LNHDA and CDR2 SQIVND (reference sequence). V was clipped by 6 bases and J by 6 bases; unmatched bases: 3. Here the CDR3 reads CASRGQGSQPQHF. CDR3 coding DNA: TGTGCCAGTAGGGGACAGGGAAGTCAGCCCCAGCATTTT.

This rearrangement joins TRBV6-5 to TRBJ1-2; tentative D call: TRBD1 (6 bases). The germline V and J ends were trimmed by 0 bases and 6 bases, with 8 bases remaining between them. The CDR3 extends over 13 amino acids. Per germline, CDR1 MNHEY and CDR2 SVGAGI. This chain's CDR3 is CASSYSRGNGYTF. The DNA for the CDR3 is TGTGCCAGCAGTTACTCGAGGGGGAATGGCTACACCTTC.

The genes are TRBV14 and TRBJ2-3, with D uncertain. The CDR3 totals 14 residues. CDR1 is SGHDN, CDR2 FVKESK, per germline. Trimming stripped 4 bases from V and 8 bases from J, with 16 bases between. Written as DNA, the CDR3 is TGTGCCAGCAGCCCCCGGCATTATCTTAGTACGCAGTATTTT. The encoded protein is CASSPRHYLSTQYF. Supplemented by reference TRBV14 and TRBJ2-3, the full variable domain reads EAGVTQFPSHSVIEKGQTVTLRCDPISGHDNLYWYRRVMGKEIKFLLHFVKESKQDESGMPNNRFLAERTGGTYSTLKVQPAELEDSGVYFCASSPRHYLSTQYFGPGTRLTVL.

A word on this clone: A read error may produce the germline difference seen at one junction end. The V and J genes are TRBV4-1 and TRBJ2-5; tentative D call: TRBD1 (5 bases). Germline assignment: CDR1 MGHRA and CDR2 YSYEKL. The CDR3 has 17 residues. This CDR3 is CASSQDELEGAQQTQYF. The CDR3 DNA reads TGCGCCAGCAGCCAAGACGAGCTTGAAGGGGCCCAACAGACCCAGTACTTC.

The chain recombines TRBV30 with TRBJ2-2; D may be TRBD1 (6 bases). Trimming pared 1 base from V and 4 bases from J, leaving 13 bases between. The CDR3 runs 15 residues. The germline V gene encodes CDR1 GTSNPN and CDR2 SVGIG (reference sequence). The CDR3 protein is CAWSENRAPTGELFF. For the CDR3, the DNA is TGTGCCTGGAGTGAAAACAGGGCGCCCACCGGGGAGCTGTTTTTT.

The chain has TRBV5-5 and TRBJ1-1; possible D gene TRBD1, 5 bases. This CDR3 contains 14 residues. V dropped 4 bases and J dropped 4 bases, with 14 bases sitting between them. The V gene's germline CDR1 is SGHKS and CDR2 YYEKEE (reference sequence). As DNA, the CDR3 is TGTGCCAGCAGCCTCATTGAAAGGGGCACTGAAGCTTTCTTT. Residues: CASSLIERGTEAFF.

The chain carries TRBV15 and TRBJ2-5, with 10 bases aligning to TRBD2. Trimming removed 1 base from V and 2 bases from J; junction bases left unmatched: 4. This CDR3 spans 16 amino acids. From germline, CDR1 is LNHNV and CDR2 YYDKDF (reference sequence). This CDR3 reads CATSRVTSGTQETQYF. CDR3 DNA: TGTGCCACCAGCAGAGTCACTAGCGGGACTCAAGAGACCCAGTACTTC.

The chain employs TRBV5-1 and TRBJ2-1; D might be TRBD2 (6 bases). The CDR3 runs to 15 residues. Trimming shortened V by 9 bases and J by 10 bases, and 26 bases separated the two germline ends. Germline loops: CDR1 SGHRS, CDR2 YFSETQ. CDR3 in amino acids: CATRRVVSSLNEQFF. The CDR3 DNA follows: TGCGCCACTAGGAGGGTTGTTAGCTCCCTGAACGAGCAGTTCTTC.

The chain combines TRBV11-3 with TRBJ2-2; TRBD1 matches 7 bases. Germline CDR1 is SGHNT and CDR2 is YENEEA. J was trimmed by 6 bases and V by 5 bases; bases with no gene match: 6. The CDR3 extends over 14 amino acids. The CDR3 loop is CASSKTGVAGELFF. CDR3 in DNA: TGTGCCAGCAGCAAAACAGGGGTAGCCGGGGAGCTGTTTTTT.

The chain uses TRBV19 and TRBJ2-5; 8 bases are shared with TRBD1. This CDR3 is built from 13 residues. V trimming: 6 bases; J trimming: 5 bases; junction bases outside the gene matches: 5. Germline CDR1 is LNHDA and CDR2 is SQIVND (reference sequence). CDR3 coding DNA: TGTGCCAGTAGGCGACAGGGGCAGGAGACCCAGTACTTC. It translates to CASRRQGQETQYF.

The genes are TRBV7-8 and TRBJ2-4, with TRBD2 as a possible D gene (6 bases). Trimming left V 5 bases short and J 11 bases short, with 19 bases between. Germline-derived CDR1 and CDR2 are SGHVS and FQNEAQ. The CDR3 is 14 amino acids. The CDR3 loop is CASSPPGLLSLQYF. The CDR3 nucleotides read TGTGCCAGCAGCCCACCGGGACTCCTCAGCCTTCAGTACTTC.

The CDR3 DNA reads TGTGCCAGCAGCAGCGGGAGGCCAGATACGCAGTATTTT. The encoded protein is CASSSGRPDTQYF. The chain uses TRBV28 and TRBJ2-3; 9 nucleotides agree with TRBD2. The V segment lost 6 bases and the J segment 4 bases; nucleotides outside the gene matches: 2. The germline V gene encodes CDR1 MDHEN and CDR2 SYDVKM. This CDR3 is 13 amino acids long.

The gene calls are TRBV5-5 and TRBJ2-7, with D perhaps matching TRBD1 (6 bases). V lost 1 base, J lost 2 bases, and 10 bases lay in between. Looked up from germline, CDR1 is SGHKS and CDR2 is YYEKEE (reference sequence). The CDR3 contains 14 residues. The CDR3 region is CASSLRTEPYEQYF. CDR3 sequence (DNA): TGTGCCAGCAGCTTGAGGACAGAGCCCTACGAGCAGTACTTC.

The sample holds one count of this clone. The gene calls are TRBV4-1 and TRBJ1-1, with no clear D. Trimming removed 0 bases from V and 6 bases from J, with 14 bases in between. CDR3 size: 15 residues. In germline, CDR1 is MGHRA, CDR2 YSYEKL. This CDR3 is CASSQEVSGRPEAFF. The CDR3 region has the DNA TGCGCCAGCAGCCAAGAAGTATCGGGGAGGCCTGAAGCTTTCTTT.

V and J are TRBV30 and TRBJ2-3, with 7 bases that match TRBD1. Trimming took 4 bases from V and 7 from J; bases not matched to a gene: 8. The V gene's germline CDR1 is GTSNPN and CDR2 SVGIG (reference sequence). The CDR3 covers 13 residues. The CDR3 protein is CAWNSGGGYTQYF. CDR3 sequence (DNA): TGTGCCTGGAATTCAGGGGGTGGCTATACGCAGTATTTT.

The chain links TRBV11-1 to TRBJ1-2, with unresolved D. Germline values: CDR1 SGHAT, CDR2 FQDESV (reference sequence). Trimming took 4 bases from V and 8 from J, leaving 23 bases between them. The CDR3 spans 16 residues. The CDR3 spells CASSSVRAGAFRGYTF. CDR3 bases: TGTGCCAGCAGCTCCGTGCGCGCGGGCGCCTTCCGAGGCTACACCTTC.

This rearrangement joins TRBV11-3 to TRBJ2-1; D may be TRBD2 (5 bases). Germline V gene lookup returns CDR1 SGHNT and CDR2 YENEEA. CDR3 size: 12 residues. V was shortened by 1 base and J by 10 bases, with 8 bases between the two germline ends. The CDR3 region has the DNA TGTGCCAGCAGCTTAGTACCGGGGGAGCAGTTCTTC. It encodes CASSLVPGEQFF.

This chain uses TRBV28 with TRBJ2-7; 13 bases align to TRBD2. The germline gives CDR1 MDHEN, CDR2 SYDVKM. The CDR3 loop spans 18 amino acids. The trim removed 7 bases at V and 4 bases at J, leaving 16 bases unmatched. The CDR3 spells CASTSRTSGSRRIYEQYF. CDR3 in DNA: TGTGCCAGCACCTCGAGGACTAGCGGGAGTAGGAGGATTTACGAGCAGTACTTC.

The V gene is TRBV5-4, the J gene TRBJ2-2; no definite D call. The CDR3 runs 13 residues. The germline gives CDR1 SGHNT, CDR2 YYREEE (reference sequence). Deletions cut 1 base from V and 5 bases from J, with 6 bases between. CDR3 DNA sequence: TGTGCCAGCAGCTTGAGCAGGACCGGGGAGCTGTTTTTT. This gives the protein CASSLSRTGELFF.

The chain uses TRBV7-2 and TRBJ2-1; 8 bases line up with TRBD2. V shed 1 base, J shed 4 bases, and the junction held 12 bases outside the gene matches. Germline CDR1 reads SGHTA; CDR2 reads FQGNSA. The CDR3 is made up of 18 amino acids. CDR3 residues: CASSLGVGGRLAYNEQFF. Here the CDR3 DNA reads TGTGCCAGCAGCTTAGGGGTGGGCGGGAGGTTGGCGTACAATGAGCAGTTCTTC.

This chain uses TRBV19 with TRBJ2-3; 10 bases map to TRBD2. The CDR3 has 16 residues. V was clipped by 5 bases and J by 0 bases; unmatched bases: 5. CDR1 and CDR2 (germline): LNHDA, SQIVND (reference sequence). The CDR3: CASSSRLAGSTDTQYF. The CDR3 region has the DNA TGTGCCAGTAGTTCCCGACTAGCGGGTAGCACAGATACGCAGTATTTT.

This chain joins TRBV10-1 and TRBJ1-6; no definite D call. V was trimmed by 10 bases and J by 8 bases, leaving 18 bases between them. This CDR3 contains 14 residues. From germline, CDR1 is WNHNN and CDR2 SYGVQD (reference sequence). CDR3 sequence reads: CAIEKTAQDSPLHF. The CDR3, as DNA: TGCGCCATCGAAAAGACCGCGCAAGATTCACCCCTCCACTTT.

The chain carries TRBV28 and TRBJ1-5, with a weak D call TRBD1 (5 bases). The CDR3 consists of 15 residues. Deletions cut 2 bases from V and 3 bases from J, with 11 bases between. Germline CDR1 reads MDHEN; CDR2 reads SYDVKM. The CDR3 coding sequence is TGTGCCAGCAGTTTAGGGTTACAGGTCAATCAGCCCCAGCATTTT. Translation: CASSLGLQVNQPQHF.

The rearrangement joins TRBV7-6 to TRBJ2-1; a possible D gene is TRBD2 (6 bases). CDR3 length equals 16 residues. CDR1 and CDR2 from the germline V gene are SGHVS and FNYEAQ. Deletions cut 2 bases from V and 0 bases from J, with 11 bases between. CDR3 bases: TGTGCCAGCAGCTTATTGCTGGGAGGCTCCTACAATGAGCAGTTCTTC. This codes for CASSLLLGGSYNEQFF.